This TCR beta chain was sequenced for a study of T cells in women clearing cervical HPV infection. Concerning this clone itself: The read falls 3 residues short of the CDR3 end, and the missing part is taken from the germline J gene.

The CDR3 has 16 amino acids. Germline values: CDR1 KGHSH, CDR2 LQKENI. Trimming cost V 6 bases and J 3 bases; bases outside gene matches: 11. The repertoire was sequenced with immunoSEQ multiplex PCR; TCRdb's copy has only in-frame clones and lacks some. The table for this sample gives just over 20,000 clones. The receptor was isolated from a woman aged 18-70 years with a cervical HPV16 infection that either progressed to CIN3+ or cleared (not recorded which). Sequencing was carried out using blood buffy coat. The chain joins TRBV18 to TRBJ1-3; 7 nucleotides align to TRBD1. CDR3: CASSLDGGGLGNTIYF. The part of the CDR3 DNA that was read is TGTGCCAGCTCGCTCGACGGAGGGGGCCTTGGAAACACC. Supplemented by reference TRBV18 and TRBJ1-3, the full variable domain reads NAGVMQNPRHLVRRRGQEARLRCSPMKGHSHVYWYRQLPEEGLKFMVYLQKENIIDESGMPKERFSAEFPKEGPSILRIQQVVRGDSAAYFCASSLDGGGLGNTIYFGEGSWLTVV.